This TCR beta chain was recovered during a study of blood T cells in healthy people across ages. Primers used in a second PCR of roughly 6 to 12 cycles were a sample-barcoded 5' primer and a J-beta primer mix. MiXCR, run by TCRdb on the 5' RACE reads, gives a single entry per CDR3 protein. The data show roughly 730,000 distinct CDR3 sequences, more than 55% seen once. There are 16 residues in the CDR3. Losses at the gene ends were 3 bases for V and 10 bases for J; bases not matched to a gene: 11. Germline V CDR1 and CDR2: KGHSH, LQKENI. This clonotype has a handful of counts. Sequencing was performed on blood. The V call is TRBV18, the J call TRBJ2-1; 11 positions match TRBD1. The TCR comes from a man aged 35-49 years in good health. CDR3 residues: CASSPNRGQGAGEQFF. The CDR3 coding sequence is TGTGCCAGCTCACCGAATCGAGGACAGGGGGCAGGGGAGCAGTTCTTC.